One sample yielded the 17 T cell receptor beta chains listed below, sequenced in a study of pediatric ulcerative colitis (dated by TCRdb to about 2019). Library creation used the immunoSEQ multiplex PCR assay. In TCRdb, the immuneACCESS table is reduced to in-frame sequences with V and J assigned. These tables do not hold every clone; where another copy was compared, an unresolved V gene accounts for under half, and the others remain unexplained. A total of more than 40,000 clones appear in this sample, around 78% of them only once. Of the sample, 3% to 4.5% falls within the top ten clones. During colonoscopy, one to two rectal pinch biopsies were obtained for research purposes. The sample consisted of gut tissue. The source is a girl aged 5-17 years with moderate ulcerative colitis.

This sequence joins TRBV27 and TRBJ2-7, with D tentatively TRBD2 (5 bases). The CDR3 has 13 amino acids. Trimming took 7 bases from V and 3 from J, leaving 13 bases between them. Per germline, CDR1 MNHEY and CDR2 SMNVEV (reference sequence). CDR3 protein: CASKGVDFYEQYF. DNA for the CDR3: TGTGCCAGCAAGGGAGTGGACTTCTACGAGCAGTACTTC.

V is TRBV29-1 and J is TRBJ1-2, with TRBD1 as a possible D gene (5 bases). Deletions cut 3 bases from V and 7 bases from J, with 6 bases between. This CDR3 has 10 amino acids. The germline gives CDR1 SQVTM, CDR2 ANQGSEA. CDR3 loop: CSVERGGYTF. The CDR3 bases are TGCAGCGTTGAGAGGGGTGGCTACACCTTC.

The CDR3 here is CASSEGAGVNTEAFF. The CDR3 bases are TGTGCCAGCAGTGAAGGGGCAGGGGTGAACACTGAAGCTTTCTTT. The J gene is TRBJ1-1, the V gene TRBV2; maybe TRBD1 (6 bases). V was pared by 1 base and J by 0 bases, with 9 bases between. The CDR3 consists of 15 residues. CDR1 is SNHLY and CDR2 is FYNNEI in the germline V gene.

The chain couples TRBV7-8 to TRBJ2-7; 11 positions agree with TRBD2. The V and J ends lost 1 base and 2 bases, in that order; junction bases with no gene match: 4. Germline V gene lookup returns CDR1 SGHVS and CDR2 FQNEAQ. The CDR3 totals 16 residues. In DNA form, the CDR3 reads TGTGCCAGCAGCTTAGGTGGGACTAGCGGCGCCTACGAGCAGTACTTC. This sequence encodes CASSLGGTSGAYEQYF.

This chain joins TRBV27 and TRBJ2-2; 7 bases align to TRBD1. V trimming: 5 bases; J trimming: 6 bases; junction bases outside the gene matches: 12. Germline assignment: CDR1 MNHEY and CDR2 SMNVEV (reference sequence). The CDR3 loop spans 16 amino acids. CDR3 DNA sequence: TGTGCCAGCAGTCCGGATGGGACAGCGTACGCCGGGGAGCTGTTTTTT. Translated: CASSPDGTAYAGELFF.

The chain links TRBV5-6 to TRBJ2-5; weak D call: TRBD1 (6 bases). The CDR3 is made up of 13 amino acids. Trimming stripped 1 base from V and 5 bases from J, with 9 bases between. Germline V gene data show CDR1 as SGHDT and CDR2 as YYEEEE. The CDR3 DNA sequence: TGTGCCAGCAGCTTGCAGGGGTTTGAGACCCAGTACTTC. Its translation is CASSLQGFETQYF.

The chain joins TRBV27 to TRBJ2-2, with TRBD2 matching over 10 bases. The CDR3 consists of 16 residues. V lost 2 bases to trimming and J lost 6 bases; unmatched junction nucleotides: 6. Germline CDR1 MNHEY, CDR2 SMNVEV (reference sequence). In nucleotides, the CDR3 is TGTGCCAGCAGTTTAGCACTAGCGGGAATCGCCGGGGAGCTGTTTTTT. This codes for CASSLALAGIAGELFF.

This chain links TRBV27 with TRBJ1-5; D may be TRBD1 (5 bases). Germline-derived CDR1 and CDR2 are MNHEY and SMNVEV (reference sequence). The CDR3 loop spans 13 amino acids. V was pared by 5 bases and J by 3 bases, with 8 bases between. The CDR3 spells CASSGALNQPQHF. The CDR3, as DNA: TGTGCCAGCAGTGGGGCCCTCAATCAGCCCCAGCATTTT.

The V and J genes are TRBV28 and TRBJ1-2, with 8 bases fitting TRBD1. J was trimmed by 8 bases and V by 6 bases; bases with no gene match: 11. This CDR3 contains 14 residues. The germline CDR1 and CDR2 sequences are MDHEN and SYDVKM. The CDR3 nucleotides are TGTGCCAGCAGCTCAGGACAGGGATTTTGGGGCTACACCTTC. Its protein product is CASSSGQGFWGYTF.

V usage is TRBV27 and J usage is TRBJ2-7; TRBD2 might be the D (6 bases). The germline V gene encodes CDR1 MNHEY and CDR2 SMNVEV (reference sequence). V dropped 5 bases and J dropped 4 bases, with 12 bases sitting between them. The CDR3 runs 13 residues. The CDR3 region is CASSQPGGYEQYF. CDR3 nucleotides: TGTGCCAGCAGTCAGCCCGGAGGGTACGAGCAGTACTTC.

V and J are TRBV19 and TRBJ2-1; 10 nucleotides match TRBD2. The CDR3 has 14 residues. V shed 9 bases and J 6 bases; nucleotides not matched to a gene: 8. Germline V gives CDR1 LNHDA, CDR2 SQIVND (reference sequence). Here the CDR3 reads CARARTSGINEQFF. CDR3 sequence (DNA): TGTGCCAGGGCCAGGACTAGCGGCATCAATGAGCAGTTCTTC.

This chain links TRBV6-1 with TRBJ2-2; 8 bases agree with TRBD1. Trimming at V came to 3 bases and at J to 3 bases, leaving 6 bases not matched to a gene. Germline assignment: CDR1 MNHNS and CDR2 SASEGT. This CDR3 spans 16 amino acids. This chain's CDR3 is CASSDRQGWYTGELFF. CDR3 bases: TGTGCCAGCAGTGACAGACAGGGGTGGTACACCGGGGAGCTGTTTTTT.

The chain combines TRBV7-2 with TRBJ1-4; D unresolved. Looked up from germline, CDR1 is SGHTA and CDR2 is FQGNSA. The CDR3 is 19 amino acids. The V end was cut by 1 base, the J end by 4 bases, with 22 bases between. This CDR3 is CASSLVGSAPDLFNEKLFF. The DNA for the CDR3 is TGTGCCAGCAGCTTAGTGGGGTCGGCCCCCGACCTGTTTAATGAAAAACTGTTTTTT.

The CDR3 coding sequence is TGTGCCAGCGGCAGGAGCTCCTATAATTCACCCCTCCACTTT. This gives the protein CASGRSSYNSPLHF. The V call is TRBV27, the J call TRBJ1-6; no clear D. Germline CDR1 and CDR2: MNHEY and SMNVEV (reference sequence). The CDR3 runs to 14 residues. Trimming shortened V by 8 bases and J by 0 bases, and 8 bases separated the two germline ends.

The chain links TRBV2 to TRBJ2-5; TRBD1 is a possible D gene (5 bases). Germline assignment: CDR1 SNHLY and CDR2 FYNNEI. V shed 4 bases and J shed 1 base, with 10 bases lying between them. This CDR3 spans 14 amino acids. CDR3 DNA: TGTGCCAGCAGTGCTGACAGCGTCCAAGAGACCCAGTACTTC. Its protein product is CASSADSVQETQYF.

The gene calls are TRBV15 and TRBJ1-2, with 8 positions matching TRBD1. The V gene's germline CDR1 is LNHNV and CDR2 YYDKDF (reference sequence). The V and J ends lost 1 base and 4 bases, in that order; junction bases with no gene match: 5. The CDR3 contains 15 residues. CDR3 loop: CATSRGQGKSYGYTF. The CDR3 bases are TGTGCCACCAGCAGAGGACAGGGGAAGTCCTATGGCTACACCTTC. The full variable domain, in which reference TRBV15 and TRBJ1-2 provide the parts outside the CDR3, is DAMVIQNPRYQVTQFGKPVTLSCSQTLNHNVMYWYQQKSSQAPKLLFHYYDKDFNNEADTPDNFQSRRPNTSFCFLDIRSPGLGDTAMYLCATSRGQGKSYGYTFGSGTRLTVV.

CDR3 in DNA: TGTGCCAGCAGTATTCGGGACAGCCACTACGAGCAGTACTTC. Its translation is CASSIRDSHYEQYF. The chain carries TRBV27 and TRBJ2-7; 7 bases are a match to TRBD1. Per germline, CDR1 MNHEY and CDR2 SMNVEV (reference sequence). This CDR3 comprises 14 residues. V gave up 5 bases and J gave up 3 bases; unmatched junction bases: 7.